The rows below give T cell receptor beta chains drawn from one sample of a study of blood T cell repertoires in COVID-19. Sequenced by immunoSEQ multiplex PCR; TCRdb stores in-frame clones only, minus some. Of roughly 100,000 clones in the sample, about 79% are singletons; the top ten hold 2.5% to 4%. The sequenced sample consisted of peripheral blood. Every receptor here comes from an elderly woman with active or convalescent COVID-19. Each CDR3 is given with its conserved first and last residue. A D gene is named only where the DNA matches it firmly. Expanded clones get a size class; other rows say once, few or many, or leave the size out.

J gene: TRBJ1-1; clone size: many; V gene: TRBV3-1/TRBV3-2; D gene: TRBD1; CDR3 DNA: TGTGCCAGCAGCCAGACGACAGGGGACACTGAAGCTTTCTTT; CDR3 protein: CASSQTTGDTEAFF
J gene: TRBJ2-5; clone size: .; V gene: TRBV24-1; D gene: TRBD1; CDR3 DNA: TGTGCCACCAGTGACACCAGGGGGCGAGAGACCCAGTACTTC; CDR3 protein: CATSDTRGRETQYF
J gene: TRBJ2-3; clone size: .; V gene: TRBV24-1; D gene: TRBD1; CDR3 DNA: TGTGCCACGAGCGCGACCGGGACAGGCATCGATACGCAGTATTTT; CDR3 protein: CATSATGTGIDTQYF
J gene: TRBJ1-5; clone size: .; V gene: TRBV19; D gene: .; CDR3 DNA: TGTGCCAGTAGTAACCGGCAGGGGTATCAGCCCCAGCATTTT; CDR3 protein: CASSNRQGYQPQHF
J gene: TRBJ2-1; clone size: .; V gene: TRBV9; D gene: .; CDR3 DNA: TGTGCCAGCAGCGTAGGCCAGGGTTCCTACAATGAGCAGTTCTTC; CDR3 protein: CASSVGQGSYNEQFF
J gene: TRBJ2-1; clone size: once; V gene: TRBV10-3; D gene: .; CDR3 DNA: TGTGCCATCTGTAGCGATTCCTACAATGAGCAGTTCTTC; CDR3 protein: CAICSDSYNEQFF
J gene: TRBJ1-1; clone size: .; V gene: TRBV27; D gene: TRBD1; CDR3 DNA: TGTGCCAGCAGTTTTGGGACAGGGGTTTGGACTGAAGCTTTCTTT; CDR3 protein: CASSFGTGVWTEAFF
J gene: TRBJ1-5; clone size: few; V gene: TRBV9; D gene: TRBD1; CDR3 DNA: TGTGCCAGCAGCACAGGGACAGCCCCCGATCAGCCCCAGCATTTT; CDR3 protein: CASSTGTAPDQPQHF
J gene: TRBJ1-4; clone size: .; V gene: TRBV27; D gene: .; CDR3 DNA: TGTGCCAGCAGTTTATTCGGGGGGCTCACTAATGAAAAACTGTTTTTT; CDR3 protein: CASSLFGGLTNEKLFF
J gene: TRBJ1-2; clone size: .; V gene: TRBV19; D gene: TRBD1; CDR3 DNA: TGTGCCAGTAGTATGACGGGGACAGGGGCTGGCTACACCTTC; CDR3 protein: CASSMTGTGAGYTF
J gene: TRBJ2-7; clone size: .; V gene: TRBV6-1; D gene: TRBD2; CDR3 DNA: TGTGCCAGCACCTCAAGCGGGAGCTCCTACGAGCAGTACTTC; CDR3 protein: CASTSSGSSYEQYF
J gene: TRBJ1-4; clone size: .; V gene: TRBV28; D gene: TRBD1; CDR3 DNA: TGTGCCAGCAGTTTGAGGACCGGGACAGGGAATGAAAAACTGTTTTTT; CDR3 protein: CASSLRTGTGNEKLFF
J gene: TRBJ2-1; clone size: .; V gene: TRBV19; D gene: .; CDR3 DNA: TGTGCCAGTAGTATTGGGCAGAACTACAATGAGCAGTTCTTC; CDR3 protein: CASSIGQNYNEQFF
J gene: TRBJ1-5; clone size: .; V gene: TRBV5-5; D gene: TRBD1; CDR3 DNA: TGTGCCAGCAGCTTCACAGGGGTGGGCAATCAGCCCCAGCATTTT; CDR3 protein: CASSFTGVGNQPQHF
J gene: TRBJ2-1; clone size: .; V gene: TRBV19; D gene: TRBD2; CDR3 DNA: TGTGCCAGTAGTATAAGAAAAACTAGCGGGGGGTACAATGAGCAGTTCTTC; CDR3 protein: CASSIRKTSGGYNEQFF
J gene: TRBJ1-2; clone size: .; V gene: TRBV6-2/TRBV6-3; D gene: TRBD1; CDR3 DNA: TGTGCCAGCAGTTACCCGATGGACAGGGCTTTTAACTATGGCTACACCTTC; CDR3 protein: CASSYPMDRAFNYGYTF
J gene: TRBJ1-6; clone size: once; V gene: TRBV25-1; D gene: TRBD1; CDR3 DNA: TGTGCCACGAGATCGGGACAGACGAATTCACCCCTCCACTTT; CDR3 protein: CATRSGQTNSPLHF
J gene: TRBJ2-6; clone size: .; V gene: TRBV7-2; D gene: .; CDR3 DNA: TGTGCCAGCAGCCTACAGGGTGGGGCCAACGTCCTGACTTTC; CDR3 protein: CASSLQGGANVLTF
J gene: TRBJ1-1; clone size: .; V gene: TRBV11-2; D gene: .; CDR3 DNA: TGTGCCAGCAGCTTGCCAGGGCAGAGCACTGAAGCTTTCTTT; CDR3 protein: CASSLPGQSTEAFF
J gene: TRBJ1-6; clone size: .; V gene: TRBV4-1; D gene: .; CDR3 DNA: TGCGCCAGCAGCCAAGGACAGGTTATCTCACCCCTCCACTTT; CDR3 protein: CASSQGQVISPLHF
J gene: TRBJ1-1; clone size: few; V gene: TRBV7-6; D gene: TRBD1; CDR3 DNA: TGTGCCAGCAGCTTAGCGATGGCAGGGGGCGCATCGGAAGCTTTCTTT; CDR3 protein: CASSLAMAGGASEAFF
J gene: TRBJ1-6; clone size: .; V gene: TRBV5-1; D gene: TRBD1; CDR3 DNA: TGCGCCAGCAGCACGGACAGGGTTAATTCACCCCTCCACTTT; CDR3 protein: CASSTDRVNSPLHF
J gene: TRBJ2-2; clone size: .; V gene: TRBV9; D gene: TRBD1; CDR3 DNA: TGTGCCAGCGCGTGGACAGGGGACACCGGGGAGCTGTTTTTT; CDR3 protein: CASAWTGDTGELFF
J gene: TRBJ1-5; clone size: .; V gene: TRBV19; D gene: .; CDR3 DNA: TGTGCCAGTAGTCTCACGCAGGGTGGAGAGCCCCAGCATTTT; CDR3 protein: CASSLTQGGEPQHF
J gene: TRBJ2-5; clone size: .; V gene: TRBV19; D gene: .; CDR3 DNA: TGTGCCAGTAGCCGAGGGCAGGCCTCCCATCAAGAGACCCAGTACTTC; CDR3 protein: CASSRGQASHQETQYF
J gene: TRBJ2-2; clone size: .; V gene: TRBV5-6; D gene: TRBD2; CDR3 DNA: TGTGCCAGCAGCGCTCTAGGCGGGGGGTCAAACACCGGGGAGCTGTTTTTT; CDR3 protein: CASSALGGGSNTGELFF
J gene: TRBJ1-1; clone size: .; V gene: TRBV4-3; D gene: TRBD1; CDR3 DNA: TGCGCCAGCAGCCAAGGGGACAGGGCGTCTGAAGCTTTCTTT; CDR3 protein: CASSQGDRASEAFF
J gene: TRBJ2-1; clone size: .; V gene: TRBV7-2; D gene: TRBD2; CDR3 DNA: TGTGCCAGCAGCTCACTGGGACTAGCGGGTTCCAATGAGCAGTTCTTC; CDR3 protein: CASSSLGLAGSNEQFF
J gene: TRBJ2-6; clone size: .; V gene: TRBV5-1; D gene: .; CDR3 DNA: TGCGCCAGCAAACAGTCGTCTGGGGCCAACGTCCTGACTTTC; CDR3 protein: CASKQSSGANVLTF
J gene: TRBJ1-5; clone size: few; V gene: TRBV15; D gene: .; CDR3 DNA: TGTGCCACCAGCAGAGATCGCGCGGGTAGTCAGCCCCAGCATTTT; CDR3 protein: CATSRDRAGSQPQHF
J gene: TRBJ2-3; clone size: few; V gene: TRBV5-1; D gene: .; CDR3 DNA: TGCGCCAGCAGCTCTAGGCCCAACACACAGGTCACAGATACGCAGTATTTT; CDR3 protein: CASSSRPNTQVTDTQYF
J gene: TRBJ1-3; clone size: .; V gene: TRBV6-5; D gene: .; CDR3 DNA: TGTGCCAGCAGAGATTCAGGGTCTGGAAACACCATATATTTT; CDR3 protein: CASRDSGSGNTIYF
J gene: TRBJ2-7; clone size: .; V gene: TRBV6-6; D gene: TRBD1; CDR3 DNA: TGTGCCAGCAGTTCCGGGGACAGGGTTTTGATGAAGCAGTACTTC; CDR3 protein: CASSSGDRVLMKQYF
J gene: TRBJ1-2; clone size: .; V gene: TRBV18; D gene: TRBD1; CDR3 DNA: TGTGCCAGCTCACCATTCGGGACAGGGGACTATGGCTACACCTTC; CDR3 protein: CASSPFGTGDYGYTF
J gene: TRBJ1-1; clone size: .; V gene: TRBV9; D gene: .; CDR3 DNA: TGTGCCAGCAGCGTAAACCCCCGGGTGAACACTGAAGCTTTCTTT; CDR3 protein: CASSVNPRVNTEAFF
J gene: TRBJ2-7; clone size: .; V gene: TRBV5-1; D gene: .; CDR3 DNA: TGCGCCAGCAGCCCCTCCCGGGGGGCGCGGTACGAGCAGTACTTC; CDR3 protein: CASSPSRGARYEQYF
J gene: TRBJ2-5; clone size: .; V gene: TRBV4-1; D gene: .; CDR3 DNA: TGCGCCAGCAGCCAGGAAACTAGGCAAGGAGAGACCCAGTACTTC; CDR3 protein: CASSQETRQGETQYF
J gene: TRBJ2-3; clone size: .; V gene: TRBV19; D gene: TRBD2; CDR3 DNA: TGTGCCAGTAGTACTAGCGGGTTTCGGACAGATACGCAGTATTTT; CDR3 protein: CASSTSGFRTDTQYF
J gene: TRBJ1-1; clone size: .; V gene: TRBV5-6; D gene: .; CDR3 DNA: TGTGCCAGCAGCTTGGACAGGTCGCTCCCGGGCACTGAAGCTTTCTTT; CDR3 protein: CASSLDRSLPGTEAFF
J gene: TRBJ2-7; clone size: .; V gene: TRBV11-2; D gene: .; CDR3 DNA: TGTGCCAGCAGCTTAGGTTCTCACGAGCAGTACTTC; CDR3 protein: CASSLGSHEQYF
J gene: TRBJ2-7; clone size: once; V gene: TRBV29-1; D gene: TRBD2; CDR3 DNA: TGCAGCGCCCGCGGTGTGACTGGGAGGGTCGAGCAGTACTTC; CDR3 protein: CSARGVTGRVEQYF
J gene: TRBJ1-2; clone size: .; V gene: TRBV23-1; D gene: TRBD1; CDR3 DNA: TGCGCCAGCAGTCAACACGGGACAGGGCGAATCTATGGCTACACCTTC; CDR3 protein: CASSQHGTGRIYGYTF
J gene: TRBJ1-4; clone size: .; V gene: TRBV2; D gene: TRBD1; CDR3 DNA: TGTGCCAGCACCGGACAGGGATCATCTAATGAAAAACTGTTTTTT; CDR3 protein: CASTGQGSSNEKLFF
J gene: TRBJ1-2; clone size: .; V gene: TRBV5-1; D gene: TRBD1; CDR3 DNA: TGCGCCAGTCACACAGGGGGTCCCTCCGGGGGCTACACCTTC; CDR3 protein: CASHTGGPSGGYTF
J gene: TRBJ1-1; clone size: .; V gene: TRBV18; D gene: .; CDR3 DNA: TGTGCCAGCTCACCAAGGGAGAGGGGGACTGAAGCTTTCTTT; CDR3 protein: CASSPRERGTEAFF
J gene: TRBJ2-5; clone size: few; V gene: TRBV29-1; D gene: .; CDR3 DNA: TGCAGCGTTGAAGCCGGGACAGTAAAGGGGGGGACCCAGTACTTC; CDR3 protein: CSVEAGTVKGGTQYF
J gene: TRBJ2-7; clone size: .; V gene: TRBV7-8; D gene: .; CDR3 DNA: TGTGCCAGCAGCCGAGAAGGAGGGAAGAGGGGCGAGCAGTACTTC; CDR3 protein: CASSREGGKRGEQYF
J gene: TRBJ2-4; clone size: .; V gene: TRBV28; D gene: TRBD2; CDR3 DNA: TGTGCCAGCCGCCAAGGGAGGGGCGCCTTGAAAAACATTCAGTACTTC; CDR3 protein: CASRQGRGALKNIQYF
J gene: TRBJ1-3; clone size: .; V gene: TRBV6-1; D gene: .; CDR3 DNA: TGTGCCAGCAGTGAAGGTATATACTCTGGAAACACCATATATTTT; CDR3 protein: CASSEGIYSGNTIYF
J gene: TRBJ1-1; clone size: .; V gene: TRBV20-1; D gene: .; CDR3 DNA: TGCAGTGCTAGTGACAGGCAGAACACTGAAGCTTTCTTT; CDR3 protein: CSASDRQNTEAFF
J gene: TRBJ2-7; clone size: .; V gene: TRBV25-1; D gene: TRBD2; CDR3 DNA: TGTGCCAGCAGTGGCGGGACTAGCGGGGGGCTCTACGAGCAGTACTTC; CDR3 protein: CASSGGTSGGLYEQYF
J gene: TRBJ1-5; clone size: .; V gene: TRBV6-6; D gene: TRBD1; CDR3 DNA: TGTGCCAGCCAGGACAGGGGCCGCAATCAGCCCCAGCATTTT; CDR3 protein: CASQDRGRNQPQHF
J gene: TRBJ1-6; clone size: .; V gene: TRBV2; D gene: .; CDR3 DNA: TGTGCCAGCAGTCCCACGGACATATTGAGGTCACCCCTCCACTTT; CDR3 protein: CASSPTDILRSPLHF
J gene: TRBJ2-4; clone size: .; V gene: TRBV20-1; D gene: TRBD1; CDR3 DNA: TGCAGTGCTAATGAGGGGGCCGGGAACATTCAGTACTTC; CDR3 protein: CSANEGAGNIQYF
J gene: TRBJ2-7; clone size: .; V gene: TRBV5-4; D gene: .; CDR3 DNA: TGTGCCAGCAGCCCCGGCCCCCCCCGAACAGGCGATTACGAGCAGTACTTC; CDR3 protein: CASSPGPPRTGDYEQYF
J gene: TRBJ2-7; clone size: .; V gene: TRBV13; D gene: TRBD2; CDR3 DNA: TGTGCCAGCAGCTCGGGAGGACTAGCCGAGCAGTACTTC; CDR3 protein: CASSSGGLAEQYF
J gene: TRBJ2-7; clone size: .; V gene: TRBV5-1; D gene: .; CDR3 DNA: TGCGCCAGCAGCTTGGGGGGCACCGACGGCGAGCAGTACTTC; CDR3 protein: CASSLGGTDGEQYF
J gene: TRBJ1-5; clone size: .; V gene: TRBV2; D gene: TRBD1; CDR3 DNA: TGTGCCAGCAGTAAACGTGGACAGGGTGTTTCCAGAAATCAGCCCCAGCATTTT; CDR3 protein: CASSKRGQGVSRNQPQHF